This paragraph reports one T cell receptor (beta chain). Its target is not known. Via MiXCR, TCRdb re-called the 5' RACE reads, giving one row per CDR3 protein. The sample lists approximately 600,000 distinct CDR3 sequences, around an eighth occurring once. The CDR3 is 16 amino acids. Germline V gives CDR1 DFQATT, CDR2 SNEGSKA (reference sequence). The junction had 9 bases not matched to a gene; V was cut back by 2 bases and J by 4 bases. The data belong to a study of T cells after yellow fever vaccination. Study outcomes and limitations: The booster response re-showed most primary clones: roughly 97% CD4, approximately 86% CD8.

The source was PBMCs, collected on the day of the yellow fever booster vaccination. V is TRBV20-1 and J is TRBJ1-5, with 9 bases that match TRBD1. The TCR was taken from a man under 40 who received the YFV17D yellow fever vaccine. The CDR3 loop is CSARSHPGQGNQPQHF. CDR3 coding DNA: TGCAGTGCTAGATCTCACCCGGGACAGGGAAATCAGCCCCAGCATTTT.